Following are 5 T cell receptor beta chains from one sample sequenced in a study of cytomegalovirus exposure and HLA in healthy donors. PCR was performed using 60 Vbeta and 13 Jbeta primers. TCRdb's copy holds only in-frame clones and misses some; the assay was immunoSEQ multiplex PCR. The sample has about 110,000 clones, and its top ten clones hold about 4%. The material sequenced was PBMCs. The receptors stem from a man under 40 in good health and CMV-seronegative.

The chain uses TRBV5-4 and TRBJ1-1; no reliable D call. The CDR3 loop spans 14 amino acids. The ends were cut back, 5 bases at V and 3 bases at J, with 14 bases in the middle. CDR1 is SGHNT and CDR2 is YYREEE in the germline V gene (reference sequence). CDR3 nucleotide sequence: TGTGCCAGCAGACATCTAAGGCAGGACACTGAAGCTTTCTTT. It is translated as CASRHLRQDTEAFF.

Remarks on this clone: Other DNA sequences within the sample encode an identical CDR3. V usage is TRBV18 and J usage is TRBJ1-5, with 9 bases matching TRBD1. J was trimmed by 7 bases and V by 3 bases; bases with no gene match: 7. This CDR3 spans 15 amino acids. The germline CDR1 and CDR2 sequences are KGHSH and LQKENI. CDR3 coding DNA: TGTGCCAGCTCACCGGGACAGGGCCTATTCCAGCCCCAGCATTTT. Translating it yields CASSPGQGLFQPQHF. Variable domain in full (rest from reference TRBV18 and TRBJ1-5): NAGVMQNPRHLVRRRGQEARLRCSPMKGHSHVYWYRQLPEEGLKFMVYLQKENIIDESGMPKERFSAEFPKEGPSILRIQQVVRGDSAAYFCASSPGQGLFQPQHFGDGTRLSIL.

The V and J genes are TRBV7-2 and TRBJ1-1; 7 positions agree with TRBD1. CDR3 length equals 14 residues. CDR1 and CDR2 from the germline V gene are SGHTA and FQGNSA. Trimming at V came to 5 bases and at J to 10 bases, leaving 13 bases not matched to a gene. The CDR3 is CASSTPRQAGGAFF. The CDR3 nucleotides are TGTGCCAGCAGCACCCCGAGGCAGGCAGGGGGAGCTTTCTTT.

This rearrangement joins TRBV5-1 to TRBJ2-3; weak D call: TRBD1 (6 bases). Germline CDR1 and CDR2: SGHRS and YFSETQ. The CDR3 covers 16 residues. The ends were cut back, 0 bases at V and 2 bases at J, with 13 bases in the middle. The CDR3 is CASSLGLGQHTDTQYF. DNA for the CDR3: TGCGCCAGCAGCTTGGGACTTGGACAGCACACAGATACGCAGTATTTT.

The chain links TRBV9 to TRBJ1-2; 7 nucleotides align to TRBD1. CDR3 size: 13 residues. In germline, CDR1 is SGDLS, CDR2 YYNGEE. The ends lost 3 bases at V and 4 bases at J; junction bases unmatched: 3. In DNA, the CDR3 is TGTGCCAGCAGCGAAACAGGGGCCTATGGCTACACCTTC. It yields the protein CASSETGAYGYTF.